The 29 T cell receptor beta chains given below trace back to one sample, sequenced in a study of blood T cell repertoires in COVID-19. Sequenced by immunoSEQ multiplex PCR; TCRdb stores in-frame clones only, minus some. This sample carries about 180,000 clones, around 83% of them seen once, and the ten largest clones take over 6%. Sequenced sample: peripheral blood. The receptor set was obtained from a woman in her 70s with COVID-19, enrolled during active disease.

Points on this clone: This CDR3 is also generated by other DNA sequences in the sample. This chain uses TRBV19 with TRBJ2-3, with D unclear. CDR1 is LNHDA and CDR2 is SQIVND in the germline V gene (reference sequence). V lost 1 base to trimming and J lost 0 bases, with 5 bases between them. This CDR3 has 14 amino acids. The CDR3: CASSIAGSTDTQYF. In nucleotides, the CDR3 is TGTGCCAGTAGTATAGCGGGTAGCACAGATACGCAGTATTTT.

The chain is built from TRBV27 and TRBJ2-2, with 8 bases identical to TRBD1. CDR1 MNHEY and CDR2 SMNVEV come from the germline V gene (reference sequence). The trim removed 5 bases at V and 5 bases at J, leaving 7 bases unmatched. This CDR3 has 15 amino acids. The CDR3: CASSLDRGRTGELFF. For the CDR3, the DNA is TGTGCCAGCAGTCTCGACAGGGGACGGACCGGGGAGCTGTTTTTT.

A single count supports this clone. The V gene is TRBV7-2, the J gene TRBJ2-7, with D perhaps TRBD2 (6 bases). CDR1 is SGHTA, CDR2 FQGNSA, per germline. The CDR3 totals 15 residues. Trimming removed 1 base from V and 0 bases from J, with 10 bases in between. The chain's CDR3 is CASSLDGRSSYEQYF. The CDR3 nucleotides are TGTGCCAGCAGCTTAGATGGGAGGAGCTCCTACGAGCAGTACTTC.

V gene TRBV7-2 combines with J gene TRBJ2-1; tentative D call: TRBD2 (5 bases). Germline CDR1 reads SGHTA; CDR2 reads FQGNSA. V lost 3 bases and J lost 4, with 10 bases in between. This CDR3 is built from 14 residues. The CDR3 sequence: CASSFPSPYNEQFF. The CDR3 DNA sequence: TGTGCCAGCAGCTTCCCTAGCCCATACAATGAGCAGTTCTTC.

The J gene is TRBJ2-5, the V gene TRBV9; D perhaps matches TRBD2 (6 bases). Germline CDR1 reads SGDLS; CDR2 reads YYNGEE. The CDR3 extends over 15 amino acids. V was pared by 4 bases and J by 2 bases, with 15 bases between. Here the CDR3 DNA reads TGTGCCAGCAGCTCTAGCCTGGGGGGACAAGAGACCCAGTACTTC. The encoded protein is CASSSSLGGQETQYF.

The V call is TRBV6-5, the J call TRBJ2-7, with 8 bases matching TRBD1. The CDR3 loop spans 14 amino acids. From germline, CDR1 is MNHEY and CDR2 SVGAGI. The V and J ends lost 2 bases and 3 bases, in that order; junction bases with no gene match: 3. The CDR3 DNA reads TGTGCCAGCAGTTACAGGGACAGGTTCTACGAGCAGTACTTC. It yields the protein CASSYRDRFYEQYF.

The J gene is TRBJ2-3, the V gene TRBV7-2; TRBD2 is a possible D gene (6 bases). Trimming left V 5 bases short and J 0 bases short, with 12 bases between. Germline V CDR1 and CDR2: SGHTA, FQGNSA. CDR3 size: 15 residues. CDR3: CASSPRGRSTDTQYF. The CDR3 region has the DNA TGTGCCAGCAGCCCCCGGGGGAGGAGCACAGATACGCAGTATTTT.

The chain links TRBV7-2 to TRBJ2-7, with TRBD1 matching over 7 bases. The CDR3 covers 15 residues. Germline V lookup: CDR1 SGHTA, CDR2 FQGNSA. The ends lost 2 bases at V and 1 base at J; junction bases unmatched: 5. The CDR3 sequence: CASSLTGTVSYEQYF. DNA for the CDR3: TGTGCCAGCAGCTTAACCGGGACAGTTTCCTACGAGCAGTACTTC.

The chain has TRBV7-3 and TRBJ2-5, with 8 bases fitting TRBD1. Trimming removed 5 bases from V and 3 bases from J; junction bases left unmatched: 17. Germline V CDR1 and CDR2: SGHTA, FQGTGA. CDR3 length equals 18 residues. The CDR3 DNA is TGTGCCAGCAGCATAGGGACAGGTATCGCCCGATCCAAAGAGACCCAGTACTTC. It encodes CASSIGTGIARSKETQYF.

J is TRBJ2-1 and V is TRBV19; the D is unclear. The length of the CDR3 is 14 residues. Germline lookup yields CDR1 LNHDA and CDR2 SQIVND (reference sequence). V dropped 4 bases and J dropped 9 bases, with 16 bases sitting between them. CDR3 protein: CASSNPSLPGEQFF. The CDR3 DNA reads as TGTGCCAGTAGTAATCCTTCCCTCCCCGGTGAGCAGTTCTTC.

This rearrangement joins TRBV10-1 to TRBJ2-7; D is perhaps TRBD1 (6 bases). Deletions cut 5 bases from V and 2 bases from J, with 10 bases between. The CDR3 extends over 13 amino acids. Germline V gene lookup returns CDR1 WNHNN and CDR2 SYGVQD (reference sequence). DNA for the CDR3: TGCGCCAGCAGTAGGACAGCTACCTACGAGCAGTACTTC. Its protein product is CASSRTATYEQYF.

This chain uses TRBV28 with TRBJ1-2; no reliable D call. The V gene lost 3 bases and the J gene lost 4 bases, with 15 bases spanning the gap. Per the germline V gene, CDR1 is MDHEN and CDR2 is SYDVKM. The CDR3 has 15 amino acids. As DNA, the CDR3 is TGTGCCAGCAGTTTCAGTCTGCACGGGAGCTATGGCTACACCTTC. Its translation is CASSFSLHGSYGYTF.

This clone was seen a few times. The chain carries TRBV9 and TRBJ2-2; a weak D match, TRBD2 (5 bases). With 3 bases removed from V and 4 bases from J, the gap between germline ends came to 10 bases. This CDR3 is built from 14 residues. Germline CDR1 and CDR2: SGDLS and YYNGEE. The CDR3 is CASSAEVRTGELFF. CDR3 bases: TGTGCCAGCAGCGCGGAGGTGCGCACCGGGGAGCTGTTTTTT.

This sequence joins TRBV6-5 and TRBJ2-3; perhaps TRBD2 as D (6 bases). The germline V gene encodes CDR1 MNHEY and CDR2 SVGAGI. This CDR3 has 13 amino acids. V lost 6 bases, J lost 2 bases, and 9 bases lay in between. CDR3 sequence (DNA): TGTGCCAGCAGATTGGACTACACAGATACGCAGTATTTT. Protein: CASRLDYTDTQYF.

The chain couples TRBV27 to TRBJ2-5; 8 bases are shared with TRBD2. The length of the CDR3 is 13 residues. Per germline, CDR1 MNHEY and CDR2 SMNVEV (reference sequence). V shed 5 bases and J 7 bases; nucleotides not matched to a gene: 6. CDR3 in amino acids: CASSVGLAGTQYF. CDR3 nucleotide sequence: TGTGCCAGCAGTGTAGGACTAGCTGGGACCCAGTACTTC.

In DNA form, the CDR3 reads TGTGCCAGCAGCTTAGGAAGGGCGTTCTGGAGGTACGAGCAGTACTTC. The encoded protein is CASSLGRAFWRYEQYF. J is TRBJ2-7 and V is TRBV11-2, with D possibly TRBD2 on 5 matching bases. The CDR3 is made up of 16 amino acids. CDR1 and CDR2 from the germline V gene are SGHAT and FQNNGV. The V end lost 1 base, the J end lost 4 bases, and 17 bases lay between the germline ends.

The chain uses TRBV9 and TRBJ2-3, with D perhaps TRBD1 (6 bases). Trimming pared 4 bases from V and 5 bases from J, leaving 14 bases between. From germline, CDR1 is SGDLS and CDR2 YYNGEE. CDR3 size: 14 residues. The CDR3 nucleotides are TGTGCCAGCAGCCCCCACCTCAGGGGAGATACGCAGTATTTT. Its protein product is CASSPHLRGDTQYF.

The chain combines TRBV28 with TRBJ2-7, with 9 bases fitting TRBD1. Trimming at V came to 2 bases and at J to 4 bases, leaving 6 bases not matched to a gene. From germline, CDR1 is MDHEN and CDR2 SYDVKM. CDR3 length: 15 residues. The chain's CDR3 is CASSLAGTGSYEQYF. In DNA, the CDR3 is TGTGCCAGCAGTTTAGCCGGGACAGGGTCTTACGAGCAGTACTTC.

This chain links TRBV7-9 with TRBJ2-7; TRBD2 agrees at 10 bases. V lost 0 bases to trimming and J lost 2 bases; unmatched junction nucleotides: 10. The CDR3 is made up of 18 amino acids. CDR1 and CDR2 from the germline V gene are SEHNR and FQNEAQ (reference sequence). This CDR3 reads CASSLALISAGGTYEQYF. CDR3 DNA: TGTGCCAGCAGCTTAGCGCTAATTTCAGCGGGAGGGACCTACGAGCAGTACTTC.

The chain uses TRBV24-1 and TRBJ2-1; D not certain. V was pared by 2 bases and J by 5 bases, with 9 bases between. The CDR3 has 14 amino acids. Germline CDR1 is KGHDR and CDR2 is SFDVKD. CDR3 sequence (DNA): TGTGCCACCAGTGATTATACAACGAACAATGAGCAGTTCTTC. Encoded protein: CATSDYTTNNEQFF.

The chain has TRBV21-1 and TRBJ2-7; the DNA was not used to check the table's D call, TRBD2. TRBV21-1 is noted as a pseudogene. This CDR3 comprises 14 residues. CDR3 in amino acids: CARKRAGGPNEQYF. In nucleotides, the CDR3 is TGTGCCAGGAAACGAGCGGGAGGGCCTAACGAGCAGTACTTC.

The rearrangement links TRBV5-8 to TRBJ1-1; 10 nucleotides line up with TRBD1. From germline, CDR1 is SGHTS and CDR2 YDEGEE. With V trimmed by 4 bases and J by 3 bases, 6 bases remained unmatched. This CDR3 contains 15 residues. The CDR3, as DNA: TGTGCCAGCAGCCTGACAGGGGGCAAATACACTGAAGCTTTCTTT. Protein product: CASSLTGGKYTEAFF.

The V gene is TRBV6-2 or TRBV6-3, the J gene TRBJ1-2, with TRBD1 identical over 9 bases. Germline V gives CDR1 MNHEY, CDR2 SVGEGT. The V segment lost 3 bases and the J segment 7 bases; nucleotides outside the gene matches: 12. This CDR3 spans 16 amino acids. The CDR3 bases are TGTGCCAGCAGTTATTCTCACACCGGGACAGGGTTTGGCTACACCTTC. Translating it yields CASSYSHTGTGFGYTF.

The CDR3, as DNA: TGCGCCAGCAGCTTGGTACTAGATGGCTACAATGAGCAGTTCTTC. This codes for CASSLVLDGYNEQFF. V gene TRBV5-1 combines with J gene TRBJ2-1, with D perhaps TRBD2 (5 bases). The CDR3 length is 15 residues. Germline CDR1 SGHRS, CDR2 YFSETQ. V was clipped by 0 bases and J by 3 bases, with 10 bases between them.

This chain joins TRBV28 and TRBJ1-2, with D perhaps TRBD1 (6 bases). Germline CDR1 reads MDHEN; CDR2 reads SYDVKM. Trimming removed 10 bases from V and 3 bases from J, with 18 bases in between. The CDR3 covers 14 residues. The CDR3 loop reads CATASGDGYYGYTF. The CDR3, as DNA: TGTGCCACCGCATCAGGGGACGGTTACTATGGCTACACCTTC.

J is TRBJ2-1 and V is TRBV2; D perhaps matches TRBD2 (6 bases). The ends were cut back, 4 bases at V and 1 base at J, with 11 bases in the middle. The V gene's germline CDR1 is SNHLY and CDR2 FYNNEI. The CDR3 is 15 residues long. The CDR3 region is CASSASGASYNEQFF. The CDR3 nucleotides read TGTGCCAGCAGTGCCTCGGGAGCGTCCTACAATGAGCAGTTCTTC.

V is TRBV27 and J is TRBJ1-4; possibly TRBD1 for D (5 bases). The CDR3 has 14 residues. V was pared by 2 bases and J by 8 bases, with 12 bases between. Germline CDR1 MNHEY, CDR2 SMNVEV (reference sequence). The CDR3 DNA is TGTGCCAGCAGTTTAAAGGGGTGGGGAGAAAAACTGTTTTTT. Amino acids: CASSLKGWGEKLFF.

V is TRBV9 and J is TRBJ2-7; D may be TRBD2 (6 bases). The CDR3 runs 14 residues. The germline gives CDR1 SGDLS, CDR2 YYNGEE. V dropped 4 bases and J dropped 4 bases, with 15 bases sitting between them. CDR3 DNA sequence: TGTGCCAGCAGCCTGCTGGAGGGATCTTACGAGCAGTACTTC. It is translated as CASSLLEGSYEQYF.

The CDR3 DNA reads TGTGGGAGTCGCGGGAGGGGGCAAGAGACCCAGTACTTC. The encoded protein is CGSRGRGQETQYF. V usage is TRBV9 and J usage is TRBJ2-5; 9 bases fit TRBD2. The CDR3 is 13 amino acids. Per the germline V gene, CDR1 is SGDLS and CDR2 is YYNGEE.